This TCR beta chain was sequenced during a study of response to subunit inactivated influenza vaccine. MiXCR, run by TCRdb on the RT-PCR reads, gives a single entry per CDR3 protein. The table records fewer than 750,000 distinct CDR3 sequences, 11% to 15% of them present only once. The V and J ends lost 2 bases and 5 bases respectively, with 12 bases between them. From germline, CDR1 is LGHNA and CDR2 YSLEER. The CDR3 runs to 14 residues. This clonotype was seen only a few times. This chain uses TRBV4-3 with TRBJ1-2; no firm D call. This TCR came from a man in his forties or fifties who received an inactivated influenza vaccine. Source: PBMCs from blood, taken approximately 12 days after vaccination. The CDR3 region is CASSQSPAEYGYTF. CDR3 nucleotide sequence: TGCGCCAGCAGCCAATCCCCGGCGGAATATGGCTACACCTTC.